This entry is about one TCR beta chain. The antigen it recognizes is unknown. Per-base qualities were not stored, and no clone one base away is much larger. The immunoSEQ Assay, a bias-controlled multiplex PCR, was used to amplify TCRbeta CDR3 regions from genomic DNA. Per the source publication's procedure: Nucleated cell counts per sample were estimated from amplification of reference gene primers within the assay. To quantify the absolute abundance of each unique TCRbeta CDR3 rearrangement, sequence reads were collapsed and filtered. For each sample, productive Simpson clonality was calculated by taking the square root of Simpson's diversity index across productive rearrangements. Drawn from immuneACCESS, this table holds only the in-frame rearrangements with V and J called that TCRdb kept. Clones are partly lost; checked studies trace under half to an unresolved V gene and leave the rest unexplained. D and trimming come from the DNA, and the V and J calls and clone size come from that table. This sample is represented by about 140,000 clones; about 88% of them were singletons. The ten largest clones represent about 5.8% of the sample.

These data belong to a study of blood T cell repertoires in COVID-19 (dated by TCRdb to the early 2020s). Regarding the study in general: Samples covering the acute and convalescent phases of COVID-19 were provided by collaborators in the United States, Italy and Spain. The dataset comprised deeply sampled blood TCRbeta repertoires from subjects exposed to, actively infected with, or recovered from COVID-19. The samples were drawn from two sources: the first 160 participants of the ongoing ImmuneRACE study, and 950 to 1,500 subjects contributed by 6 global collaborators. The repertoires were released in a freely available public database intended as a resource for research on the immune response to SARS-CoV-2. Nearly every sample came with metadata listing a de-identified subject ID, COVID-19 status, age in years and sex. Where available, HLA class I and class II types were obtained from metadata supplied by the sample provider rather than from assay-based typing. The material from the prospective study consisted of cDNA or gDNA derived from T cells, B-cell-depleted T cells, or PBMCs. Here is what the overall study found, with its caveats: The quantity of clinical and demographic metadata differed by source and by participant and was supplied without curation.

Each collaborating institution followed its own protocols to collect whole blood in K2EDTA tubes. For TCRbeta analysis, collaborators shipped samples in one of three forms: frozen whole blood, isolated PBMCs, or DNA extracted from either of those sample types. The TCR comes from a human donor in a cohort sampled during active COVID-19. Sample: peripheral blood.

The DNA reads TGTGCCTCCACCCCATTAGGGACAGATAGCAATCAGCCCCAGCATTTT. This encodes CASTPLGTDSNQPQHF. The sequence joins TRBV7-3 to TRBJ1-5, and 7 junction bases match TRBD1. Germline trimming amounts to 11 bases on V and 0 bases on J, with 13 as the count of junction bases outside the gene matches. The CDR3 spans 16 residues, from the cysteine through the phenylalanine. Of the read, only the CDR3 DNA is kept; its 48 bases are in frame from base 1. CDR1 and CDR2 (SGHTA, FQGTGA) derive from the germline V gene.